The 6 T cell receptor beta chains below were found in one sample sequenced in a study of blood T cell repertoires in COVID-19. The assay was immunoSEQ multiplex PCR, and TCRdb's table has in-frame clones only and misses some. Of more than 85,000 clones detected, about 90% appear once; the ten largest clones hold around 4.4%. Source material: peripheral blood. The receptors were sampled from a human donor in a cohort sampled during active COVID-19.

This clone was seen a handful of times. The chain combines TRBV15 with TRBJ2-1; 8 positions match TRBD2. CDR1 is LNHNV, CDR2 YYDKDF, per germline (reference sequence). There are 15 residues in the CDR3. V shed 3 bases, J shed 6 bases, and the junction held 7 bases outside the gene matches. This CDR3 reads CATSRYGLAINEQFF. The CDR3 DNA reads as TGTGCCACCAGCAGGTACGGACTAGCCATCAATGAGCAGTTCTTC.

The V and J genes are TRBV5-4 and TRBJ1-1; D is unclear. V was cut by 1 base and J by 2 bases, with 9 bases left in between. CDR1 SGHNT and CDR2 YYREEE come from the germline V gene (reference sequence). This CDR3 has 14 residues. The CDR3 DNA sequence: TGTGCCAGCAGCTTGCGGCAGGTTAACACTGAAGCTTTCTTT. This gives the protein CASSLRQVNTEAFF.

The chain couples TRBV28 to TRBJ1-2; 8 bases map to TRBD1. The J segment lost 5 bases and the V segment lost 7 bases, leaving 6 bases of the junction unmatched. There are 13 residues in the CDR3. Per the germline V gene, CDR1 is MDHEN and CDR2 is SYDVKM. The CDR3 loop reads CASTQTGDYGYTF. DNA for the CDR3: TGTGCCAGCACCCAGACAGGGGATTATGGCTACACCTTC.

This chain uses TRBV28 with TRBJ1-1; 7 bases are shared with TRBD1. J was trimmed by 3 bases and V by 6 bases; bases with no gene match: 4. Germline V CDR1 and CDR2: MDHEN, SYDVKM. This CDR3 is 13 amino acids long. CDR3 protein: CASRPRGHTEAFF. CDR3 sequence (DNA): TGTGCCAGCAGACCAAGGGGGCACACTGAAGCTTTCTTT.

The chain has TRBV12-3 or TRBV12-4 and TRBJ2-3; D ambiguous. V was trimmed by 5 bases and J by 9 bases, leaving 12 bases between them. The CDR3 consists of 12 residues. CDR3 sequence reads: CASSLLRETQYF. CDR3 nucleotide sequence: TGTGCCAGCAGTCTCCTGCGAGAGACGCAGTATTTT.

The chain carries TRBV19 and TRBJ1-1; D is ambiguous. The CDR3 is made up of 15 amino acids. The V end was cut by 5 bases, the J end by 1 base, with 14 bases between. The germline gives CDR1 LNHDA, CDR2 SQIVND (reference sequence). This CDR3 reads CASSLPGETNTEAFF. CDR3 in DNA: TGTGCCAGTAGTCTTCCGGGAGAAACGAACACTGAAGCTTTCTTT.